The 6 T cell receptor beta chains below all came from one sample that was sequenced in a study of blood T cell repertoires in COVID-19. Only in-frame clones appear in the TCRdb table, and some are missing; sequencing was by immunoSEQ multiplex PCR. The data contain about 480,000 clones, 85% to 90% of them singletons. Specimen: peripheral blood. The receptors derive from a man in his late teens or twenties with COVID-19, enrolled during active disease.

This clone was recorded a few times. J is TRBJ2-7 and V is TRBV10-2, with 7 bases fitting TRBD1. The CDR3 sequence is 13 residues long. Germline assignment: CDR1 WSHSY and CDR2 SAAADI. The junction had 4 bases not matched to a gene; V was cut back by 4 bases and J by 4 bases. In DNA, the CDR3 is TGCGCCAGCAGTGTGACAGGGCTGTACGAGCAGTACTTC. Translated: CASSVTGLYEQYF.

The chain joins TRBV5-1 to TRBJ1-6, with no clear D. This CDR3 contains 13 residues. Germline V CDR1 and CDR2: SGHRS, YFSETQ. The V and J ends lost 0 bases and 8 bases respectively, with 6 bases between them. The CDR3 reads CASSLDSYSPLHF. The CDR3 DNA reads TGCGCCAGCAGCTTGGACAGTTATTCACCCCTCCACTTT.

Concerning this clone itself: The same CDR3 is also encoded by other DNA sequences in this sample. J is TRBJ2-2 and V is TRBV11-3; D possibly corresponds to TRBD2 (6 bases). Between the trimmed V and J ends, which lost 0 bases and 1 base, there was a span of 6 bases. This CDR3 is 15 amino acids long. The germline gives CDR1 SGHNT, CDR2 YENEEA. The CDR3 region has the DNA TGTGCCAGCAGCTTAGATAGCGGGAACACCGGGGAGCTGTTTTTT. This encodes CASSLDSGNTGELFF.

The rearrangement links TRBV6-5 to TRBJ1-1; TRBD1 matches at 7 bases. Trimming at V came to 7 bases and at J to 0 bases, leaving 8 bases not matched to a gene. Per germline, CDR1 MNHEY and CDR2 SVGAGI. This CDR3 has 15 residues. Here the CDR3 DNA reads TGTGCCAGCAACGACAGGGCCTTATTGAACACTGAAGCTTTCTTT. Encoded protein: CASNDRALLNTEAFF.

V gene TRBV11-2 combines with J gene TRBJ2-7; tentative D call: TRBD2 (5 bases). Trimming removed 1 base at V and 2 bases at J, with 9 bases between. CDR1 SGHAT and CDR2 FQNNGV come from the germline V gene. The CDR3 length is 14 residues. The CDR3 DNA reads as TGTGCCAGCAGCTTAGCCACCGGGGCCTACGAGCAGTACTTC. Residues: CASSLATGAYEQYF.

V and J are TRBV4-1 and TRBJ1-1; D perhaps matches TRBD1 (6 bases). This CDR3 has 17 residues. V lost 0 bases and J lost 1, with 15 bases in between. Germline V gene data show CDR1 as MGHRA and CDR2 as YSYEKL. CDR3 residues: CASSQDFRRTANTEAFF. The CDR3 nucleotides read TGCGCCAGCAGCCAAGATTTTCGGAGGACAGCGAACACTGAAGCTTTCTTT.